Each of the 24 T cell receptor beta chains below was sequenced from the same sample in a study of T cells in Graves' hyperthyroidism and ophthalmopathy. The investigators amplified TCR beta CDR3 regions from RNA transcripts. Initially, a first-round RT-PCR of the TCR CDR3 employed the HTBI primer set. TCRdb independently ran MiXCR on the multiplex PCR reads; one entry per CDR3 protein. In the table there are fewer than 650,000 distinct CDR3 sequences, 14% of which are singletons. The sample consisted of blood. All receptors come from a woman aged 25 to 45 with Graves' hyperthyroidism that later progressed to Graves' ophthalmopathy.

This clonotype was recorded at least ten times. V and J are TRBV20-1 and TRBJ2-7, with D maybe TRBD1 (5 bases). The CDR3 is 14 amino acids. Germline-derived CDR1 and CDR2 are DFQATT and SNEGSKA (reference sequence). V lost 3 bases and J lost 1, with 13 bases in between. The CDR3 spells CSARNWGLSYEQYF. The CDR3 DNA sequence: TGCAGTGCTAGGAACTGGGGCCTTTCCTACGAGCAGTACTTC.

This clonotype showed up just a few times. The chain couples TRBV20-1 to TRBJ2-1; 10 positions agree with TRBD2. The CDR3 length is 15 residues. Trimming at V came to 2 bases and at J to 3 bases, leaving 4 bases not matched to a gene. Looked up from germline, CDR1 is DFQATT and CDR2 is SNEGSKA (reference sequence). The CDR3 DNA sequence: TGCAGTGCTAGATCCCTAGCGGGAGACTACAATGAGCAGTTCTTC. Amino acid sequence: CSARSLAGDYNEQFF.

This clonotype came up a few times. This sequence joins TRBV12-3 or TRBV12-4 and TRBJ2-1, with TRBD2 matching 7 bases. Trimming cost V 1 base and J 6 bases; bases outside gene matches: 6. There are 15 residues in the CDR3. The CDR3 DNA is TGTGCCAGCAGTTTAGGTGGGACTAATGGCAATGAGCAGTTCTTC. Protein sequence: CASSLGGTNGNEQFF.

The gene calls are TRBV4-1 and TRBJ2-5; 7 positions agree with TRBD2. This CDR3 contains 15 residues. The V and J ends lost 1 base and 3 bases, in that order; junction bases with no gene match: 5. Germline CDR1 is MGHRA and CDR2 is YSYEKL. CDR3 region: CASSQGAGSKETQYF. The CDR3 nucleotides read TGCGCCAGCAGCCAAGGAGCGGGATCCAAAGAGACCCAGTACTTC.

The chain employs TRBV5-4 and TRBJ2-5; 10 nucleotides align to TRBD1. V shed 7 bases, J shed 4 bases, and the junction held 4 bases outside the gene matches. Looked up from germline, CDR1 is SGHNT and CDR2 is YYREEE (reference sequence). The CDR3 has 13 amino acids. The CDR3, as DNA: TGTGCCAGCGAAAGGACAGGGGGAGAGACCCAGTACTTC. This codes for CASERTGGETQYF.

This clonotype has just a few counts. The genes are TRBV7-8 and TRBJ2-2; 8 bases are shared with TRBD1. The germline gives CDR1 SGHVS, CDR2 FQNEAQ. V gave up 5 bases and J gave up 0 bases; unmatched junction bases: 5. The length of the CDR3 is 16 residues. The CDR3, as DNA: TGTGCCAGCAGCCCGCGGACAGGGTCGAACACCGGGGAGCTGTTTTTT. Its protein product is CASSPRTGSNTGELFF.

The chain links TRBV4-2 to TRBJ2-5, with D possibly matching TRBD2 (6 bases). Deletions cut 4 bases from V and 3 bases from J, with 9 bases between. CDR3 length: 13 residues. Germline V CDR1 and CDR2: LGHNA, YNFKEQ. CDR3 amino acids: CASSPGLKETQYF. The CDR3 DNA sequence: TGTGCCAGCAGCCCGGGACTTAAAGAGACCCAGTACTTC.

This clonotype was seen many times. The chain joins TRBV19 to TRBJ1-5, with TRBD1 identical over 8 bases. The germline V gene encodes CDR1 LNHDA and CDR2 SQIVND (reference sequence). The V gene end was trimmed by 7 bases and the J gene end by 5 bases; junction bases not matched to a gene: 7. CDR3 length equals 14 residues. The CDR3 spells CASNSDRGDQPQHF. CDR3 bases: TGTGCCAGTAATTCCGACAGGGGAGATCAGCCCCAGCATTTT.

This clonotype was seen at least ten times. The J gene is TRBJ1-5, the V gene TRBV20-1; possible D gene TRBD1, 6 bases. The germline gives CDR1 DFQATT, CDR2 SNEGSKA (reference sequence). The CDR3 totals 15 residues. Trimming left V 1 base short and J 7 bases short, with 17 bases between. The CDR3 spells CSARGPQGGGQPQHF. Here the CDR3 DNA reads TGCAGTGCTAGAGGTCCACAGGGAGGAGGCCAGCCCCAGCATTTT.

This clonotype has a count of ten or more. The chain couples TRBV2 to TRBJ2-6; TRBD2 matches 13 bases. V lost 6 bases, J lost 0 bases, and 14 bases stayed unmatched. Germline V gene lookup returns CDR1 SNHLY and CDR2 FYNNEI. The CDR3 consists of 21 residues. CDR3 bases: TGTGCCAGCAGGTTCTCCCGGGGGGGACTAGCGGGGACCTCTGGGGCCAACGTCCTGACTTTC. It encodes CASRFSRGGLAGTSGANVLTF.

There are many counts of this clonotype. The chain couples TRBV20-1 to TRBJ1-6, with a tentative D call TRBD1 (5 bases). This CDR3 contains 14 residues. V lost 2 bases and J 4 bases, leaving 9 bases between the germline ends. Germline lookup yields CDR1 DFQATT and CDR2 SNEGSKA (reference sequence). The CDR3 bases are TGCAGTGCTAGATTCCAGGGTTATAATTCACCCCTCCACTTT. This codes for CSARFQGYNSPLHF.

This clonotype was seen more than once but under ten times. The chain uses TRBV19 and TRBJ1-5; D may be TRBD1 (5 bases). This CDR3 is 16 amino acids long. Trimming stripped 5 bases from V and 3 bases from J, with 17 bases between. Looked up from germline, CDR1 is LNHDA and CDR2 is SQIVND (reference sequence). CDR3 amino acids: CASSFPGRDFNQPQHF. The CDR3 region has the DNA TGTGCCAGTAGTTTCCCCGGACGGGACTTCAATCAGCCCCAGCATTTT. The variable domain in full, with the rest retrieved from reference TRBV19 and TRBJ1-5, is DGGITQSPKYLFRKEGQNVTLSCEQNLNHDAMYWYRQDPGQGLRLIYYSQIVNDFQKGDIAEGYSVSREKKESFPLTVTSAQKNPTAFYLCASSFPGRDFNQPQHFGDGTRLSIL.

This clonotype was seen ten or more times. The chain employs TRBV11-1 and TRBJ1-1, with D perhaps matching TRBD1 (6 bases). The V end lost 5 bases, the J end lost 1 base, and 14 bases lay between the germline ends. The CDR3 contains 15 residues. Germline CDR1 SGHAT, CDR2 FQDESV (reference sequence). The CDR3 protein is CASSLSGTTNTEAFF. CDR3 bases: TGTGCCAGCAGCCTATCCGGGACAACGAACACTGAAGCTTTCTTT.

This clonotype has just a few counts. CDR3 residues: CSAHVPRVDPDSPLHF. For the CDR3, the DNA is TGCAGTGCTCACGTACCCAGGGTCGACCCGGATTCACCCCTCCACTTT. The rearrangement joins TRBV20-1 to TRBJ1-6, with a tentative D call TRBD1 (5 bases). The CDR3 has 16 amino acids. Per the germline V gene, CDR1 is DFQATT and CDR2 is SNEGSKA (reference sequence). Trimming shortened V by 5 bases and J by 8 bases, and 22 bases separated the two germline ends.

This clonotype occurred a few times. A much larger clone lies a single base off, so this may be a read error. The V and J genes are TRBV7-9 and TRBJ2-7; D could derive from TRBD1 or TRBD2 (5 bases each). Germline V gene lookup returns CDR1 SEHNR and CDR2 FQNEAQ (reference sequence). This CDR3 contains 14 residues. The germline V and J ends were trimmed by 3 bases and 8 bases, with 17 bases remaining between them. The CDR3 protein is CASSFSASEGQQYF. The DNA of the CDR3 is TGTGCCAGCAGCTTTTCGGCGTCAGAGGGGCAGCAGTACTTC.

This clonotype was observed many times. This chain joins TRBV7-2 and TRBJ2-7; D tentatively reads TRBD1 or TRBD2 (5 bases each). There are 15 residues in the CDR3. Trimming cost V 3 bases and J 0 bases, with 12 bases left between them. Germline CDR1 and CDR2: SGHTA and FQGNSA. The CDR3 DNA reads as TGTGCCAGCAGCTTTCGGGGTAGGGGCTCCTACGAGCAGTACTTC. This sequence encodes CASSFRGRGSYEQYF.

Ten or more counts support this clonotype. The chain joins TRBV27 to TRBJ1-2, with 10 bases matching TRBD1. Germline lookup yields CDR1 MNHEY and CDR2 SMNVEV (reference sequence). This CDR3 comprises 15 residues. V lost 5 bases, J lost 8 bases, and 11 bases stayed unmatched. CDR3 sequence reads: CASSHGQGGLQGYTF. The CDR3 DNA reads TGTGCCAGCAGTCACGGACAGGGGGGGCTTCAGGGCTACACCTTC.

This clonotype was seen more than once but under ten times. V is TRBV6-2 or TRBV6-3 and J is TRBJ2-2; tentative D call: TRBD1 (6 bases). V was trimmed by 2 bases and J by 6 bases, leaving 13 bases between them. Germline V gene lookup returns CDR1 MNHEY and CDR2 SVGEGT. The CDR3 has 15 residues. The CDR3 here is CASSYQAGVSGELFF. Here the CDR3 DNA reads TGTGCCAGCAGTTACCAAGCAGGGGTGTCCGGGGAGCTGTTTTTT.

The genes are TRBV6-1 and TRBJ2-1; the D is unclear. The CDR3 is made up of 12 amino acids. Per germline, CDR1 MNHNS and CDR2 SASEGT. CDR3 nucleotide sequence: TGTGCTTCGGTTTCAGTGCCACATGAGCAGTTCTTC. Translation gives CASVSVPHEQFF.

Only a few counts were recorded for this clonotype. This likely comes from a read error, as the CDR3 has no conserved phenylalanine or tryptophan at its end. This chain connects TRBV27 to TRBJ2-7, with D perhaps TRBD1 or TRBD2 (5 bases each). The CDR3 is 15 amino acids. Germline CDR1 is MNHEY and CDR2 is SMNVEV (reference sequence). Trimming removed 2 bases from V and 1 base from J, with 12 bases in between. This CDR3 reads CASSLGSGTSYEQYS. In DNA, the CDR3 is TGTGCCAGCAGTTTAGGGTCAGGGACGTCCTACGAGCAGTACTCC.

This clonotype showed up many times. V is TRBV7-3 and J is TRBJ2-7; 13 bases match TRBD2. The CDR3 length is 16 residues. V dropped 4 bases and J dropped 2; count of bases not matched to a gene: 5. The V gene's germline CDR1 is SGHTA and CDR2 FQGTGA. The CDR3 DNA reads as TGTGCCAGCAGCTCAATCGGACTAGCGGGGGCCTACGAGCAGTACTTC. Translated: CASSSIGLAGAYEQYF.

V usage is TRBV25-1 and J usage is TRBJ1-2; D is ambiguous. This CDR3 comprises 13 residues. Germline V CDR1 and CDR2: MGHDK, SYGVNS. V shed 2 bases and J shed 5 bases, with 9 bases lying between them. The CDR3 region has the DNA TGTGCCAGCAGTGAAACAGCCGGTTATGGCTACACCTTC. Amino acid sequence: CASSETAGYGYTF.

This clonotype was recorded many times. CDR3 sequence: CASSWGTVVETQYF. CDR3 nucleotide sequence: TGTGCCAGCAGTTGGGGTACCGTAGTGGAGACCCAGTACTTC. The rearrangement uses TRBV6-1 and TRBJ2-5; D gene ambiguous. The CDR3 covers 14 residues. The V and J ends lost 5 bases and 5 bases respectively, with 15 bases between them. In germline, CDR1 is MNHNS, CDR2 SASEGT.

This clonotype has ten or more counts. The chain has TRBV6-1 and TRBJ2-6; no firm D call. CDR1 is MNHNS, CDR2 SASEGT, per germline. CDR3 length equals 15 residues. Trimming shortened V by 8 bases and J by 2 bases, and 13 bases separated the two germline ends. CDR3 nucleotides: TGTGCCAGCCAGTCTTCCCACGCTGGGGCCAACGTCCTGACTTTC. This translates into CASQSSHAGANVLTF.